Listed here is a single TCR beta chain. What it binds is unknown. These data originate in a study of graft-versus-host responses after intestinal transplantation. Study overall: Every transplant recipient was induced with anti-thymocyte globulin, then maintained on tacrolimus and steroids for two to three years. Broader study findings: GvH clones surfaced in recipient marrow, some emerging earlier in ileum or blood.

CDR1 is MDHEN, CDR2 SYDVKM, per germline. CDR3 length equals 14 residues. Libraries were prepared by immunoSEQ multiplex PCR; TCRdb keeps only in-frame clonotypes and omits some of them. The repertoire holds about 130,000 clones, with 80% to 95% as singletons. The clonotype originates from a human donor who received an intestinal transplant. The material sequenced was unstimulated CD4+ T cells sorted from spleen or lymph node cells, taken before intestinal transplant. The chain has TRBV28 and TRBJ2-5; TRBD1 matches 8 bases. The J call may be faulty, since TRBJ2-7 better matches the DNA end. The CDR3 nucleotides read TGTGCCAGCAAGTGGGACAGGAGTACCTACGAGCAGTACTTC. This sequence encodes CASKWDRSTYEQYF.